This T cell receptor beta chain was recovered during a study of cytomegalovirus exposure and HLA in healthy donors. Primers included in the PCR were 60 Vbeta and 13 Jbeta primers. The method was immunoSEQ multiplex PCR; TCRdb's version includes in-frame clones alone and lacks a portion of them. Of some 160,000 clones in the sample, approximately 71% were seen once. In the case of this clone: Its antigen is as yet unknown.

Study observations and caveats: Under in vitro conditions, three CMV-associated chains were confirmed as specific for CMV antigens. TCR sequences were mostly rare, though some public TCRs occurred in many donors. For most subjects, TCR beta sequences were reported to predict HLA-A and HLA-B alleles with accuracy.

In germline, CDR1 is SQVTM, CDR2 ANQGSEA. The CDR3 loop spans 13 amino acids. The chain has TRBV29-1 and TRBJ2-5, with D perhaps TRBD1 (6 bases). TRBJ2-7 matches the DNA end more closely, so the J call is doubtful. The sequence derives from a woman aged 18-35 years in good health and CMV-seropositive. What was sequenced was PBMCs. The CDR3 DNA follows: TGCAGCGTTGAAGCAGGGGAACCCTACGAGCAGTACTTC. This encodes CSVEAGEPYEQYF.